These 18 T cell receptor beta chains originate from one sample sequenced in a study of T cells after yellow fever vaccination. MiXCR, applied by TCRdb to the 5' RACE reads, yields one record per CDR3 protein. The table includes some 250,000 distinct CDR3 sequences, approximately 3.8% detected once. The sequenced sample was PBMCs, obtained 15 days after the yellow fever booster vaccination. Receptors originate from a man younger than 35 who received the YFV17D yellow fever vaccine.

Many counts were recorded for this clonotype. The chain is built from TRBV5-1 and TRBJ2-3; 7 positions match TRBD1. CDR3 length: 15 residues. The J segment lost 3 bases and the V segment lost 4 bases, leaving 8 bases of the junction unmatched. In germline, CDR1 is SGHRS, CDR2 YFSETQ. The CDR3 nucleotides read TGCGCCAGCAGCAGGGGACAGATCACGACAGATACGCAGTATTTT. This sequence encodes CASSRGQITTDTQYF.

As to this clonotype: This may come from a read error, since a much larger clone is one base off. The chain joins TRBV4-1 to TRBJ2-1, with D maybe TRBD1 (5 bases). Looked up from germline, CDR1 is MGHRA and CDR2 is YSYEKL. Trimming shortened V by 4 bases and J by 10 bases, and 17 bases separated the two germline ends. The CDR3 runs to 14 residues. CDR3 sequence reads: CASSLGKGNGEQFF. CDR3 bases: TGCGCCAGCAGCCTTGGAAAGGGGAACGGGGAGCAGTTCTTC.

This clonotype was picked up many times. The genes are TRBV10-3 and TRBJ2-3; D may match TRBD1 or TRBD2 (5 bases each). The CDR3 extends over 12 amino acids. V dropped 8 bases and J dropped 7 bases, with 13 bases sitting between them. The V gene's germline CDR1 is ENHRY and CDR2 SYGVKD. The DNA of the CDR3 is TGTGCCATCGGGACGGGGACCTATACGCAGTATTTT. The encoded protein is CAIGTGTYTQYF.

Many counts were recorded for this clonotype. J is TRBJ1-4 and V is TRBV5-1; D is perhaps TRBD1 (5 bases). This CDR3 spans 16 amino acids. From germline, CDR1 is SGHRS and CDR2 YFSETQ. Trimming left V 4 bases short and J 6 bases short, with 19 bases between. The CDR3 spells CASSLTPPTDHEKLFF. CDR3 nucleotides: TGCGCCAGCAGCCTAACCCCGCCGACAGATCATGAAAAACTGTTTTTT.

This clonotype has a count of ten or more. The chain is built from TRBV29-1 and TRBJ2-3; a weak D match, TRBD2 (5 bases). V was clipped by 4 bases and J by 2 bases, with 16 bases between them. The CDR3 contains 15 residues. The germline CDR1 and CDR2 sequences are SQVTM and ANQGSEA. The CDR3 protein is CSVGTLTSYTDTQYF. CDR3 DNA: TGCAGCGTTGGGACTCTCACCTCCTACACAGATACGCAGTATTTT.

This clonotype was seen many times. The chain recombines TRBV27 with TRBJ2-5, with 16 bases that match TRBD2. CDR3 length equals 17 residues. In germline, CDR1 is MNHEY, CDR2 SMNVEV (reference sequence). Unmatched junction bases numbered 5, after V lost 4 bases and J lost 3 bases. Written as DNA, the CDR3 is TGTGCCAGCAGTTCACTGGGACTAGCGGGGGGGAAAGAGACCCAGTACTTC. This gives the protein CASSSLGLAGGKETQYF.

Many counts were recorded for this clonotype. V usage is TRBV6-5 and J usage is TRBJ2-6; D not certain. Trimming cost V 2 bases and J 0 bases, with 11 bases left between them. Germline V gives CDR1 MNHEY, CDR2 SVGAGI. CDR3 size: 17 residues. Here the CDR3 reads CASSYETQGSGANVLTF. The DNA of the CDR3 is TGTGCCAGCAGTTACGAGACCCAAGGCTCTGGGGCCAACGTCCTGACTTTC.

This clonotype showed up many times. J is TRBJ2-5 and V is TRBV20-1; tentatively, D is TRBD1 (6 bases). The CDR3 runs to 13 residues. Trimming took off 5 bases at V and 4 bases at J, with 14 bases between the two ends. Germline lookup yields CDR1 DFQATT and CDR2 SNEGSKA (reference sequence). In DNA, the CDR3 is TGCAGTGCTCACAAAGGGGGTTCAGAGACCCAGTACTTC. It specifies CSAHKGGSETQYF.

This clonotype was detected many times. J is TRBJ1-5 and V is TRBV6-6; D gene ambiguous. The germline V gene has CDR1 MNHNY and CDR2 SVGAGI (reference sequence). V was pared by 7 bases and J by 2 bases, with 12 bases between. There are 14 residues in the CDR3. CDR3 in amino acids: CASKMEGGNQPQHF. CDR3 bases: TGTGCCAGCAAAATGGAGGGTGGCAATCAGCCCCAGCATTTT.

Comments on this clonotype: Being one base from a much bigger clone, this may be a read error. This chain connects TRBV7-2 to TRBJ2-6; a possible D gene is TRBD1 (5 bases). Germline V gene data show CDR1 as SGHTA and CDR2 as FQGNSA. This CDR3 spans 14 amino acids. As DNA, the CDR3 is TGTGCCAGCAGCTTATTCGGTGGGGCCTACGTCCTGACTTTC. Encoded protein: CASSLFGGAYVLTF. Drawing the rest from reference TRBV7-2 and TRBJ2-6, the complete variable domain is GAGVSQSPSNKVTEKGKDVELRCDPISGHTALYWYRQSLGQGLEFLIYFQGNSAPDKSGLPSDRFSAERTGGSVSTLTIQRTQQEDSAVYLCASSLFGGAYVLTFGAGSRLTVL.

The genes are TRBV4-3 and TRBJ1-5; D unclear. Between the trimmed V and J ends, which lost 4 bases and 0 bases, there was a span of 13 bases. The germline CDR1 and CDR2 sequences are LGHNA and YSLEER. The CDR3 contains 16 residues. The CDR3 region is CASSRGLGVSNQPQHF. The CDR3 DNA reads as TGCGCCAGCAGCCGTGGTCTAGGAGTTAGCAATCAGCCCCAGCATTTT.

This clonotype has more than one count but fewer than ten. This chain links TRBV5-6 with TRBJ2-7; D remains ambiguous. The CDR3 extends over 14 amino acids. Germline V lookup: CDR1 SGHDT, CDR2 YYEEEE. V was cut by 1 base and J by 0 bases, with 8 bases left in between. This CDR3 is CASSLSGTSYEQYV. CDR3 in DNA: TGTGCCAGCAGCTTGTCGGGTACCTCCTACGAGCAGTACGTC.

The V and J genes are TRBV24-1 and TRBJ1-1; D remains unclear. Germline lookup yields CDR1 KGHDR and CDR2 SFDVKD. This CDR3 is built from 12 residues. V was shortened by 3 bases and J by 3 bases, with 4 bases between the two germline ends. The CDR3 DNA follows: TGTGCCACCAGTGATCTGGACACTGAAGCTTTCTTT. It specifies CATSDLDTEAFF.

Ten or more counts support this clonotype. As DNA, the CDR3 is TGCAGTGCTAGAGATTCAAAACAGGGTATGAACACTGAAGCTTTCTTT. It translates to CSARDSKQGMNTEAFF. This rearrangement joins TRBV20-1 to TRBJ1-1; tentative D call: TRBD1 (6 bases). Germline values: CDR1 DFQATT, CDR2 SNEGSKA (reference sequence). Trimming pared 0 bases from V and 0 bases from J, leaving 14 bases between. The CDR3 runs to 16 residues.

This clonotype was counted a few times. The chain is built from TRBV20-1 and TRBJ2-3; the D is unclear. Germline CDR1 is DFQATT and CDR2 is SNEGSKA (reference sequence). The CDR3 runs 14 residues. Trimming took 0 bases from V and 2 from J, leaving 9 bases between them. The CDR3 sequence: CSARDRRLTDTQYF. The CDR3 DNA is TGCAGTGCTAGAGATCGACGGCTCACAGATACGCAGTATTTT.

This clonotype has at least ten counts. V gene TRBV12-3 or TRBV12-4 combines with J gene TRBJ2-3; tentatively, D is TRBD1 or TRBD2 (5 bases each). There are 15 residues in the CDR3. V lost 6 bases and J lost 3, with 16 bases in between. The CDR3 reads CASRVGAGRTDTQYF. CDR3 DNA sequence: TGTGCCAGCAGGGTCGGGGCAGGGAGAACAGATACGCAGTATTTT.

This clonotype was counted at least ten times. The rearrangement uses TRBV7-9 and TRBJ1-5; TRBD1 might be the D (6 bases). Germline V lookup: CDR1 SEHNR, CDR2 FQNEAQ (reference sequence). Trimming took 8 bases from V and 6 from J, leaving 17 bases between them. This CDR3 is built from 14 residues. The CDR3 region is CASGGQDLIQPQHF. CDR3 DNA: TGTGCCAGCGGGGGGCAGGACCTCATTCAGCCCCAGCATTTT.

This clonotype has ten or more counts. The chain is built from TRBV12-3 or TRBV12-4 and TRBJ2-3, with TRBD1 matching 12 bases. The CDR3 is made up of 17 amino acids. Trimming took 3 bases from V and 6 from J; bases not matched to a gene: 10. The DNA of the CDR3 is TGTGCCAGCAGTTTCCGGGGACAGGGGGCCCCTACGGATACGCAGTATTTT. Its protein product is CASSFRGQGAPTDTQYF.